The 28 T cell receptor beta chains reported below all come from one sample, sequenced in a study of cytomegalovirus exposure and HLA in healthy donors. Using immunoSEQ multiplex PCR, the repertoire was profiled, and TCRdb retains in-frame clones only, with some absent. This sample yields 130,000 to 150,000 clones, of which around nine tenths are seen a single time; around 3.4% belongs to the top ten. The material sequenced was PBMCs. The receptors here all came from a woman between 18 and 29 years old in good health and CMV-seropositive.

The chain employs TRBV5-7 and TRBJ2-5; TRBD2 matches 14 bases. TRBV5-7 is labeled an ORF, and its function is uncertain. V lost 2 bases, J lost 1 base, and 10 bases stayed unmatched. The CDR3 consists of 19 residues. The DNA for the CDR3 is TGTGCCAGCAGCTTACCGGGGGGGACTAGCGGGAGTTTCCAAGAGACCCAGTACTTC. Protein sequence: CASSLPGGTSGSFQETQYF.

This chain uses TRBV27 with TRBJ2-4; tentatively, D is TRBD1 (6 bases). Trimming removed 4 bases from V and 5 bases from J, with 12 bases in between. This CDR3 comprises 14 residues. Germline loops: CDR1 MNHEY, CDR2 SMNVEV (reference sequence). CDR3 coding DNA: TGTGCCAGCAGTTACAAGACAGGAGAAAACATTCAGTACTTC. Translating gives CASSYKTGENIQYF.

CDR3 protein: CASSSTSGGIYEQYF. In DNA form, the CDR3 reads TGTGCCAGCAGCTCGACTAGCGGGGGAATCTACGAGCAGTACTTC. The rearrangement joins TRBV7-8 to TRBJ2-7; 12 nucleotides match TRBD2. V trimming: 4 bases; J trimming: 3 bases; junction bases outside the gene matches: 4. Per the germline V gene, CDR1 is SGHVS and CDR2 is FQNEAQ. This CDR3 contains 15 residues.

This chain connects TRBV7-7 to TRBJ2-7, with 11 positions matching TRBD1. The CDR3 runs 13 residues. Trimming removed 3 bases from V and 6 bases from J; junction bases left unmatched: 1. Germline CDR1 is SSHAT and CDR2 is FNYEAQ (reference sequence). The CDR3 region is CASSLGTGGEQYF. DNA of the CDR3: TGTGCCAGCAGCTTGGGGACAGGGGGCGAGCAGTACTTC.

The V and J genes are TRBV5-1 and TRBJ1-1, with TRBD1 matching over 8 bases. CDR3 length equals 14 residues. V lost 4 bases, J lost 4 bases, and 6 bases stayed unmatched. Germline CDR1 and CDR2: SGHRS and YFSETQ. The CDR3 DNA is TGCGCCAGCAGCGTCCAGGGGGCAGGCACTGAAGCTTTCTTT. The encoded protein is CASSVQGAGTEAFF.

The J gene is TRBJ1-2, the V gene TRBV5-1; D is unresolved. The CDR3 consists of 16 residues. V shed 0 bases and J shed 2 bases, with 14 bases lying between them. Germline lookup yields CDR1 SGHRS and CDR2 YFSETQ. This CDR3 is CASSLASGWENYGYTF. CDR3 nucleotides: TGCGCCAGCAGCTTGGCGTCCGGTTGGGAGAACTATGGCTACACCTTC.

The CDR3 bases are TGTGCCAGCAGTTACTCATGGCTTGCTGGGGCCAACGTCCTGACTTTC. This gives the protein CASSYSWLAGANVLTF. The chain is built from TRBV6-5 and TRBJ2-6, with unresolved D. CDR1 MNHEY and CDR2 SVGAGI come from the germline V gene. V shed 0 bases and J shed 2 bases, with 8 bases lying between them. This CDR3 is 16 amino acids long.

V usage is TRBV2 and J usage is TRBJ2-3, with TRBD2 matching over 11 bases. The CDR3 totals 15 residues. CDR1 is SNHLY, CDR2 FYNNEI, per germline. The ends lost 6 bases at V and 4 bases at J; junction bases unmatched: 6. CDR3 sequence: CASRELAGVADTQYF. The CDR3 region has the DNA TGTGCCAGCAGGGAACTAGCGGGAGTTGCAGATACGCAGTATTTT. Looking up the rest from reference TRBV2 and TRBJ2-3 gives the full variable domain: EPEVTQTPSHQVTQMGQEVILRCVPISNHLYFYWYRQILGQKVEFLVSFYNNEISEKSEIFDDQFSVERPDGSNFTLKIRSTKLEDSAMYFCASRELAGVADTQYFGPGTRLTVL.

The chain joins TRBV29-1 to TRBJ1-2; possible D gene TRBD1, 5 bases. Trimming took 4 bases from V and 6 from J, leaving 9 bases between them. Germline V lookup: CDR1 SQVTM, CDR2 ANQGSEA. The CDR3 loop spans 11 amino acids. As DNA, the CDR3 is TGCAGCGTTGTCAGGGAGGATGGCTACACCTTC. Translating it yields CSVVREDGYTF.

The rearrangement uses TRBV5-1 and TRBJ2-7; 8 bases align to TRBD2. CDR3 length equals 16 residues. V shed 3 bases, J shed 6 bases, and the junction held 14 bases outside the gene matches. The germline V gene encodes CDR1 SGHRS and CDR2 YFSETQ. The CDR3 coding sequence is TGCGCCAGCAGCTCGGGAGGTGGTAGCGGGAAGGGCGAGCAGTACTTC. This translates into CASSSGGGSGKGEQYF.

This rearrangement joins TRBV11-3 to TRBJ2-5; 9 bases are a match to TRBD1. The CDR3 spans 16 residues. CDR1 SGHNT and CDR2 YENEEA come from the germline V gene. V shed 5 bases and J 1 base; nucleotides not matched to a gene: 8. The CDR3 loop is CASSTHRGRPQETQYF. CDR3 nucleotides: TGTGCCAGCAGCACCCACAGGGGGCGGCCCCAAGAGACCCAGTACTTC.

CDR3 sequence reads: CASSPWGLAGSYEQYF. The CDR3 region has the DNA TGTGCCAGCAGCCCCTGGGGACTAGCGGGATCTTACGAGCAGTACTTC. J is TRBJ2-7 and V is TRBV11-2; 13 bases are a match to TRBD2. V shed 5 bases, J shed 4 bases, and the junction held 8 bases outside the gene matches. Germline V lookup: CDR1 SGHAT, CDR2 FQNNGV. The CDR3 contains 16 residues.

The chain carries TRBV10-3 and TRBJ2-1, with D possibly being TRBD2 (5 bases). V gave up 10 bases and J gave up 0 bases, with 13 bases separating them. Germline V gene data show CDR1 as ENHRY and CDR2 as SYGVKD. The CDR3 contains 14 residues. CDR3 sequence reads: CATATTSSYNEQFF. In nucleotides, the CDR3 is TGTGCCACTGCGACTACTAGCTCCTACAATGAGCAGTTCTTC.

This clone was detected only a few times. The V call is TRBV28, the J call TRBJ1-1; 7 positions agree with TRBD1. The CDR3 extends over 17 amino acids. Germline assignment: CDR1 MDHEN and CDR2 SYDVKM. The ends lost 3 bases at V and 2 bases at J; junction bases unmatched: 12. The CDR3 DNA reads TGTGCCAGCAGTTTCCTAGGGACAGCCGTGGGAAACACTGAAGCTTTCTTT. Translating it yields CASSFLGTAVGNTEAFF.

V usage is TRBV4-1 and J usage is TRBJ2-6; TRBD2 aligns across 10 bases. There are 21 residues in the CDR3. Trimming at V came to 1 base and at J to 0 bases, leaving 12 bases not matched to a gene. Germline CDR1 reads MGHRA; CDR2 reads YSYEKL. The CDR3 DNA reads as TGCGCCAGCAGCCAAGGGGAATTAGTGGCTAGCGGGGGCTCTGGGGCCAACGTCCTGACTTTC. It translates to CASSQGELVASGGSGANVLTF.

This rearrangement joins TRBV10-1 to TRBJ2-3, with 10 bases matching TRBD2. The V and J ends lost 0 bases and 1 base, in that order; junction bases with no gene match: 4. The V gene's germline CDR1 is WNHNN and CDR2 SYGVQD (reference sequence). The CDR3 loop spans 17 amino acids. The CDR3 region is CASSESPGTSGTDTQYF. For the CDR3, the DNA is TGCGCCAGCAGTGAGTCTCCCGGGACTAGCGGCACAGATACGCAGTATTTT.

The chain employs TRBV6-4 and TRBJ1-2, with 7 bases identical to TRBD1. Germline V gene data show CDR1 as MRHNA and CDR2 as SNTAGT. The trim removed 10 bases at V and 8 bases at J, leaving 10 bases unmatched. The CDR3 consists of 12 residues. The DNA for the CDR3 is TGTGCCAAGAGGTGGCAGGGGGGCGGCTACACCTTC. It encodes CAKRWQGGGYTF.

The chain couples TRBV9 to TRBJ2-1; weak D call: TRBD2 (6 bases). Per the germline V gene, CDR1 is SGDLS and CDR2 is YYNGEE. The CDR3 has 14 amino acids. V was clipped by 4 bases and J by 1 base, with 9 bases between them. The chain's CDR3 is CASSWSGSYNEQFF. CDR3 nucleotide sequence: TGTGCCAGCAGCTGGAGCGGGTCCTACAATGAGCAGTTCTTC.

In this sample, this clone turned up a few times. The CDR3 coding sequence is TGTGCCAGTATACAGGCCACCGGGGAGCTGTTTTTT. It is translated as CASIQATGELFF. The chain recombines TRBV19 with TRBJ2-2, with a possible D match to TRBD1 (5 bases). V was shortened by 7 bases and J by 4 bases, with 7 bases between the two germline ends. The germline CDR1 and CDR2 sequences are LNHDA and SQIVND (reference sequence). This CDR3 spans 12 amino acids.

With respect to this clone: This same CDR3 is encoded by further DNA sequences in the sample. J is TRBJ2-1 and V is TRBV18; D is uncertain. From germline, CDR1 is KGHSH and CDR2 LQKENI. The CDR3 totals 15 residues. The ends were cut back, 2 bases at V and 2 bases at J, with 10 bases in the middle. The CDR3 DNA sequence: TGTGCCAGCTCACCATCAGGTGGCACCTACAATGAGCAGTTCTTC. Its protein is CASSPSGGTYNEQFF. The complete variable domain, with remaining parts taken from reference TRBV18 and TRBJ2-1, reads NAGVMQNPRHLVRRRGQEARLRCSPMKGHSHVYWYRQLPEEGLKFMVYLQKENIIDESGMPKERFSAEFPKEGPSILRIQQVVRGDSAAYFCASSPSGGTYNEQFFGPGTRLTVL.

The chain employs TRBV5-1 and TRBJ2-7, with 11 positions matching TRBD2. This CDR3 contains 15 residues. The germline CDR1 and CDR2 sequences are SGHRS and YFSETQ. The junction had 6 bases not matched to a gene; V was cut back by 1 base and J by 6 bases. CDR3 region: CASSLTSGRGVEQYF. The DNA for the CDR3 is TGCGCCAGCAGCTTGACTAGCGGGAGAGGGGTCGAGCAGTACTTC.

CDR3 coding DNA: TGTGCCTGGAGTAGAAAGACTAGCACAGATACGCAGTATTTT. Its translation: CAWSRKTSTDTQYF. The chain is built from TRBV30 and TRBJ2-3; D gene uncertain. V gave up 2 bases and J gave up 0 bases, with 9 bases separating them. The CDR3 has 14 amino acids. Germline CDR1 and CDR2: GTSNPN and SVGIG (reference sequence).

The rearrangement links TRBV10-3 to TRBJ2-5; 14 bases are a match to TRBD2. V gave up 6 bases and J gave up 3 bases; unmatched junction bases: 6. The CDR3 length is 16 residues. Per germline, CDR1 ENHRY and CDR2 SYGVKD. CDR3 sequence (DNA): TGTGCCATCAGCGCGGGGACTAGCGGGAGTAAAGAGACCCAGTACTTC. This gives the protein CAISAGTSGSKETQYF.

The rearrangement joins TRBV5-6 to TRBJ2-7, with TRBD2 matching over 9 bases. There are 16 residues in the CDR3. CDR1 and CDR2 (germline): SGHDT, YYEEEE. J was trimmed by 4 bases and V by 4 bases; bases with no gene match: 12. CDR3 region: CASSEPSGTSMYEQYF. The DNA for the CDR3 is TGTGCCAGCAGCGAACCCTCCGGGACTAGCATGTACGAGCAGTACTTC.

The V and J genes are TRBV2 and TRBJ1-1; D gene ambiguous. CDR3 size: 13 residues. The V gene lost 7 bases and the J gene lost 3 bases, with 12 bases spanning the gap. CDR1 and CDR2 from the germline V gene are SNHLY and FYNNEI. The CDR3 loop reads CASNSRRDTEAFF. The DNA for the CDR3 is TGTGCCAGCAACTCTAGACGGGACACTGAAGCTTTCTTT.

The chain links TRBV7-2 to TRBJ2-2; no firm D call. Trimming took off 4 bases at V and 2 bases at J, with 5 bases between the two ends. This CDR3 is 13 amino acids long. Germline V gives CDR1 SGHTA, CDR2 FQGNSA. The DNA of the CDR3 is TGTGCCAGCAGCTCCCTAAACACCGGGGAGCTGTTTTTT. This encodes CASSSLNTGELFF.

This sequence joins TRBV27 and TRBJ2-7; the D is unclear. The CDR3 totals 12 residues. Germline CDR1 is MNHEY and CDR2 is SMNVEV (reference sequence). V lost 7 bases to trimming and J lost 4 bases, with 11 bases between them. The DNA of the CDR3 is TGTGCCAGCACAACCCGTCGGTACGAGCAGTACTTC. As protein: CASTTRRYEQYF.

The chain joins TRBV25-1 to TRBJ1-1; no firm D call. V lost 3 bases and J lost 2, with 16 bases in between. The CDR3 is 16 residues long. Germline V gives CDR1 MGHDK, CDR2 SYGVNS. The CDR3: CASSDHPFEGNTEAFF. For the CDR3, the DNA is TGTGCCAGCAGTGACCACCCTTTCGAGGGTAACACTGAAGCTTTCTTT.